A single sample gave rise to the 21 T cell receptor beta chains below, sequenced in a study of read filtering for tumor transcriptome and immune sequencing (dated by TCRdb to 2020 to 2021). Sequenced on an Illumina HiSeq 4000. TCR libraries were constructed from roughly 360 ng RNA using the Immunoverse kit, and molecular barcoded adaptors covering alpha/delta and beta/gamma chains were employed. TCRdb trimmed public reads at Q25 via fastp, called clones via MiXCR and kept in-frame beta chains. CDR3 protein sequences are deduplicated, and each keeps its most common genes and DNA. Here the sample has tens of thousands of distinct CDR3 sequences; about 12% occur a single time. The biggest ten clones account for 13% to 15% of the sample. The sequencing input was a population of CD138-negative cells sorted from bone marrow. In light of the paper, this sample's cell subset or site label describes: bone marrow mononuclear cells depleted of CD138+ plasma/myeloma cells by negative magnetic selection. Source of these receptors: a donor over 35 with multiple myeloma.

This clonotype was observed a few times. A read error is possible here, since a much larger clone lies one base away. The chain joins TRBV5-1 to TRBJ2-3; D remains ambiguous. CDR1 is SGHRS, CDR2 YFSETQ, per germline. The CDR3 runs to 15 residues. V lost 0 bases, J lost 0 bases, and 8 bases lay in between. The CDR3 region is CASSLDSPSTDTQYF. CDR3 DNA: TGCGCCAGCAGCTTGGACAGCCCCAGCACAGATACGCAGTATTTT.

This clonotype came up many times. V gene TRBV6-2 or TRBV6-3 combines with J gene TRBJ2-7, with D perhaps TRBD2 (6 bases). Germline lookup yields CDR1 MNHEY and CDR2 SVGEGT. Trimming pared 5 bases from V and 4 bases from J, leaving 15 bases between. The CDR3 runs to 14 residues. The CDR3 DNA reads TGTGCCAGCAGTAAAATAGCGGAGATTTACGAGCAGTACTTC. It specifies CASSKIAEIYEQYF.

This chain joins TRBV3-1 and TRBJ2-6, with D tentatively TRBD1 (6 bases). V lost 4 bases, J lost 1 base, and 17 bases lay in between. This CDR3 spans 18 amino acids. Looked up from germline, CDR1 is LGHDT and CDR2 is YNNKEL (reference sequence). CDR3 loop: CASSPGTGRLSGANVLTF. CDR3 DNA sequence: TGTGCCAGCAGCCCAGGAACAGGGCGGCTTTCTGGGGCCAACGTCCTGACTTTC.

This clonotype was recorded at least ten times. The chain joins TRBV7-2 to TRBJ1-1; TRBD1 might be the D (6 bases). Germline V lookup: CDR1 SGHTA, CDR2 FQGNSA. The CDR3 has 13 residues. V lost 1 base, J lost 3 bases, and 6 bases lay in between. In nucleotides, the CDR3 is TGTGCCAGCAGCTTAGAGGGGGACACTGAAGCTTTCTTT. Its protein product is CASSLEGDTEAFF. The variable domain in full, completed from reference TRBV7-2 and TRBJ1-1, reads GAGVSQSPSNKVTEKGKDVELRCDPISGHTALYWYRQSLGQGLEFLIYFQGNSAPDKSGLPSDRFSAERTGGSVSTLTIQRTQQEDSAVYLCASSLEGDTEAFFGQGTRLTVV.

This clonotype is medium-sized in the sample. In DNA form, the CDR3 reads TGCAGCGTCAGGGATTCCTACGAGCAGTACTTC. This encodes CSVRDSYEQYF. The V call is TRBV29-1, the J call TRBJ2-7; weak D call: TRBD1 (5 bases). Germline CDR1 and CDR2: SQVTM and ANQGSEA. Trimming removed 6 bases at V and 1 base at J, with 7 bases between. The CDR3 runs to 11 residues.

This clonotype was observed many times. This rearrangement joins TRBV6-2 or TRBV6-3 to TRBJ1-1; 7 nucleotides match TRBD1. V dropped 9 bases and J dropped 4; count of bases not matched to a gene: 8. The CDR3 sequence is 13 residues long. Germline CDR1 and CDR2: MNHEY and SVGEGT. The CDR3 is CASNTGEVTEAFF. In nucleotides, the CDR3 is TGTGCCAGTAACACAGGGGAGGTCACTGAAGCTTTCTTT.

V gene TRBV24-1 combines with J gene TRBJ2-1; D remains ambiguous. The ends were cut back, 9 bases at V and 6 bases at J, with 11 bases in the middle. Germline assignment: CDR1 KGHDR and CDR2 SFDVKD. The CDR3 has 12 amino acids. This CDR3 is CATENQANEQFF. CDR3 coding DNA: TGTGCCACCGAGAATCAGGCCAATGAGCAGTTCTTC.

For this clonotype: The conserved phenylalanine or tryptophan is not found at the CDR3 terminus, so this likely reflects a read error. The chain has TRBV20-1 and TRBJ2-7; perhaps TRBD1 as D (5 bases). This CDR3 region has 14 residues. The germline V gene encodes CDR1 DFQATT and CDR2 SNEGSKA (reference sequence). DNA for the CDR3: TGCAGGGCTCTGGGGCCGGGTGCGACCTACGAGCAGTACCTC. Translation: CRALGPGATYEQYL.

This clonotype has a count of ten or more. In DNA form, the CDR3 reads TGTGCCAGCAGTCTAGCGGGAGGAAGAAACAATGAGCAGTTCTTC. This translates into CASSLAGGRNNEQFF. The chain has TRBV11-2 and TRBJ2-1, with 11 positions matching TRBD2. This CDR3 has 15 residues. Trimming removed 6 bases from V and 5 bases from J; junction bases left unmatched: 6. Germline assignment: CDR1 SGHAT and CDR2 FQNNGV.

At least ten counts were recorded for this clonotype. The J gene is TRBJ2-2, the V gene TRBV7-6; a weak D match, TRBD1 (6 bases). Trimming took 6 bases from V and 0 from J, leaving 8 bases between them. Germline CDR1 and CDR2: SGHVS and FNYEAQ. CDR3 length: 14 residues. In DNA, the CDR3 is TGTGCCAGCAGGACAGGCGCGAACACCGGGGAGCTGTTTTTT. It yields the protein CASRTGANTGELFF.

This clonotype occurred once. A far larger clone is one base from this, pointing to a likely read error. This chain joins TRBV24-1 and TRBJ2-7; D assignment may be TRBD1 or TRBD2 (5 bases each). This CDR3 contains 15 residues. V was clipped by 5 bases and J by 7 bases, with 20 bases between them. CDR1 KGHDR and CDR2 SFDVKD come from the germline V gene. CDR3 residues: CATSGGGRDYNEQYF. The CDR3 coding sequence is TGTGCCACCAGTGGGGGCGGTCGGGATTACAATGAGCAGTACTTC.

The sample holds many counts of this clonotype. The V call is TRBV7-9, the J call TRBJ2-1; TRBD2 agrees at 7 bases. V was clipped by 5 bases and J by 4 bases; unmatched bases: 14. Germline CDR1 SEHNR, CDR2 FQNEAQ (reference sequence). The CDR3 totals 17 residues. CDR3 in amino acids: CASSPAARDYDYNEQFF. In DNA form, the CDR3 reads TGTGCCAGCAGCCCCGCGGCCCGGGACTACGATTACAATGAGCAGTTCTTC.

The chain recombines TRBV7-3 with TRBJ2-1; 11 bases are a match to TRBD2. This CDR3 contains 14 residues. Germline loops: CDR1 SGHTA, CDR2 FQGTGA. Germline trimming cut 1 base from V and 14 bases from J; bases unmatched to any gene: 7. As DNA, the CDR3 is TGTGCCAGCAGCTTAATGCTAGCGGGAGGCTACGAGTTCTTC. Amino acid sequence: CASSLMLAGGYEFF.

Concerning this clonotype itself: A much larger clone lies a single base off, so this may be a read error. V is TRBV18 and J is TRBJ2-1; D tentatively fits TRBD1 or TRBD2 (6 bases each). The CDR3 covers 16 residues. Germline lookup yields CDR1 KGHSH and CDR2 LQKENI. The CDR3 coding sequence is TGTGCCAGCTCAAGAACCGGGACACTAGCAACCAATGAGCGGTTCTTC. Amino acids: CASSRTGTLATNERFF.

This clonotype was counted many times. The J gene is TRBJ2-5, the V gene TRBV29-1, with 11 bases identical to TRBD2. The CDR3 runs to 15 residues. CDR1 SQVTM and CDR2 ANQGSEA come from the germline V gene. V was clipped by 4 bases and J by 5 bases; unmatched bases: 9. CDR3 DNA sequence: TGCAGCGTTGGTACTAGCGGGAGTGGCTTGGAGACCCAGTACTTC. Its protein is CSVGTSGSGLETQYF.

This clonotype was counted at least ten times. The chain carries TRBV20-1 and TRBJ2-3; D unresolved. V was pared by 0 bases and J by 1 base, with 11 bases between. The CDR3 runs 15 residues. CDR1 is DFQATT, CDR2 SNEGSKA, per germline (reference sequence). This CDR3 is CSARDAGWGTDTQYF. CDR3 DNA sequence: TGCAGTGCTAGAGATGCTGGATGGGGCACAGATACGCAGTATTTT.

This clonotype was observed many times. The chain uses TRBV2 and TRBJ2-1; D remains unclear. CDR1 is SNHLY, CDR2 FYNNEI, per germline. The ends were cut back, 3 bases at V and 13 bases at J, with 7 bases in the middle. CDR3 length equals 10 residues. CDR3 sequence: CASSEIPQFF. The CDR3 DNA sequence: TGTGCCAGCAGTGAGATACCCCAGTTCTTC.

This clonotype is medium-sized (0.01 to 0.1%). V usage is TRBV5-1 and J usage is TRBJ2-1, with D possibly being TRBD2 (5 bases). The V gene lost 0 bases and the J gene lost 8 bases, with 15 bases spanning the gap. Germline CDR1 SGHRS, CDR2 YFSETQ. The CDR3 is made up of 15 amino acids. The CDR3 DNA is TGCGCCAGCAGCTTGGGCACTAATTCGCGGGATGAGCAGTTCTTC. Residues: CASSLGTNSRDEQFF. The full variable domain, its missing parts supplied by reference TRBV5-1 and TRBJ2-1, is KAGVTQTPRYLIKTRGQQVTLSCSPISGHRSVSWYQQTPGQGLQFLFEYFSETQRNKGNFPGRFSGRQFSNSRSEMNVSTLELGDSALYLCASSLGTNSRDEQFFGPGTRLTVL.

This clonotype was detected many times. V usage is TRBV11-2 and J usage is TRBJ2-3; the match to TRBD1 covers 7 bases. V trimming: 5 bases; J trimming: 11 bases; junction bases outside the gene matches: 13. This CDR3 comprises 14 residues. CDR1 is SGHAT, CDR2 FQNNGV, per germline. Here the CDR3 DNA reads TGTGCCAGCAGCCGGGGAACAGGGGATTGGATGCAGTATTTT. The encoded protein is CASSRGTGDWMQYF.

This clonotype was counted between two and nine times. The CDR3 DNA reads TGTGCCAGCAGCTTAGGGTACAGCTCCCCCGAGCAGTACTTC. Amino acids: CASSLGYSSPEQYF. The J gene is TRBJ2-7, the V gene TRBV11-2; D call uncertain. The germline gives CDR1 SGHAT, CDR2 FQNNGV. V lost 1 base, J lost 6 bases, and 13 bases lay in between. The CDR3 has 14 residues.

The chain links TRBV4-3 to TRBJ2-1; the match to TRBD2 covers 8 bases. This CDR3 contains 17 residues. CDR1 and CDR2 from the germline V gene are LGHNA and YSLEER. V shed 6 bases and J 6 bases; nucleotides not matched to a gene: 16. The CDR3 loop is CASRPRPREALLNEQFF. CDR3 DNA sequence: TGCGCCAGCAGGCCACGACCGCGGGAGGCCCTACTCAATGAGCAGTTCTTC.